These T cell receptor beta chains were read from a single sample in a study of fetal regulatory T cell absence and autoimmunity. Generated by immunoSEQ multiplex PCR, the TCRdb table keeps only in-frame clones and is missing some. In the table there are roughly 95,000 clones, about 78% of which are singletons. What was sequenced was pancreas tissue. The source is a male donor with IPEX syndrome. Each CDR3 is given with its conserved first and last residue. D genes are given only for firm matches. Size is stated for part of the rows, as once, few or many counts, or as a class when the clone is expanded.

>TRBV7-9|TRBJ2-7|once|16|TRBD2
CASSLRTSGGAYEQYF
TGTGCCAGCAGCTTAAGGACTAGCGGGGGGGCCTACGAGCAGTACTTC
>TRBV7-2|TRBJ2-3|-|14|TRBD2
CASSLGLATDTQYF
TGTGCCAGCAGCTTAGGACTAGCAACCGATACGCAGTATTTT
>TRBV18|TRBJ1-1|-|16|-
CASSRFRAHISTEAFF
TGTGCCAGCTCACGGTTCAGAGCCCATATCTCCACTGAAGCTTTCTTT
>TRBV5-1|TRBJ2-1|-|15|TRBD2
CASSIPGLAVPEQFF
TGCGCCAGCAGCATACCGGGACTAGCGGTACCTGAGCAGTTCTTC
>TRBV6-5|TRBJ2-2|few|15|TRBD2
CASSYGSGRTGELFF
TGTGCCAGCAGTTACGGTAGCGGGAGAACCGGGGAGCTGTTTTTT
>TRBV14|TRBJ1-6|few|15|-
CASSQDSSYNSPLHF
TGTGCCAGCAGCCAAGACAGCTCCTATAATTCACCCCTCCACTTT
>TRBV10-3|TRBJ2-7|-|12|-
CAVGTDPYEQYF
TGTGCCGTCGGGACCGACCCCTACGAGCAGTACTTC
>TRBV9|TRBJ2-5|-|16|TRBD2
CASSAVLAGEGETQYF
TGTGCCAGCAGCGCCGTTCTAGCGGGAGAGGGGGAGACCCAGTACTTC
>TRBV6-5|TRBJ2-7|-|15|TRBD2
CASSSPGGGANEQYF
TGTGCCAGCAGTTCCCCGGGAGGGGGGGCCAACGAGCAGTACTTC
>TRBV7-2|TRBJ2-4|-|14|TRBD2
CASSLNGLVNIQYF
TGTGCCAGCAGCTTAAATGGACTAGTAAACATTCAGTACTTC
>TRBV4-2|TRBJ1-2|-|14|TRBD1
CASSRTGGNYGYTF
TGTGCCAGCAGCCGGACAGGGGGCAACTATGGCTACACCTTC
>TRBV12-2|TRBJ2-1|-|16|-
CASRLTTSGSYNEQFF
TGTGCAAGTCGCTTAACGACTAGCGGCTCCTACAATGAGCAGTTCTTC
>TRBV11-2|TRBJ2-3|-|16|TRBD2
CASSSTSGGPSDTQYF
TGTGCCAGCAGCTCGACTAGCGGGGGGCCATCCGATACGCAGTATTTT
>TRBV4-1|TRBJ2-7|-|15|TRBD2
CASSQVTSGTYEQYF
TGCGCCAGCAGCCAAGTAACTAGCGGAACCTACGAGCAGTACTTC
>TRBV10-3|TRBJ2-1|-|16|-
CAISEPPRGSHNEQFF
TGTGCCATCAGTGAGCCTCCCCGGGGGTCTCACAATGAGCAGTTCTTC
>TRBV15|TRBJ1-1|-|14|-
CATSGGRKNTEAFF
TGTGCCACCAGCGGGGGGAGGAAGAACACTGAAGCTTTCTTT
>TRBV6-1|TRBJ1-1|-|14|TRBD1
CASSQQGARTEAFF
TGTGCCAGCAGTCAACAGGGGGCGCGCACTGAAGCTTTCTTT
>TRBV27|TRBJ2-2|-|16|TRBD1
CASRHLTGGNTGELFF
TGTGCCAGCAGGCATTTGACAGGGGGAAACACCGGGGAGCTGTTTTTT
>TRBV6-1|TRBJ2-1|-|15|TRBD2
CASTWGLAGYNEQFF
TGTGCCAGCACCTGGGGACTAGCGGGGTACAATGAGCAGTTCTTC
>TRBV11-1|TRBJ2-3|-|16|TRBD1
CASRADRGREWDTQYF
TGTGCCAGCAGAGCGGACAGGGGGCGTGAGTGGGATACGCAGTATTTT
>TRBV5-1|TRBJ2-7|-|11|-
CASSFGYEQYF
TGCGCCAGCAGCTTCGGCTACGAGCAGTACTTC
>TRBV7-9|TRBJ2-2|-|16|-
CASRVNGNANTGELFF
TGTGCCAGCAGGGTCAACGGGAACGCGAACACCGGGGAGCTGTTTTTT